The sequence of this T cell receptor delta chain was determined in a study of gamma-delta chains in newborns, infants, children. Overall study: Innate gammadelta T cells reportedly expand polyclonally right after birth, driven by microbial exposure, per the title.

TCRdb reanalysed the reads via CATT. Of 13,000 to 15,000 delta-chain clones in the sample, approximately 7% were seen once. The sample holds a few counts of this clone. Other DNA sequences from this sample encode an identical CDR3 as well. Germline CDR1 and CDR2: GEAIGNYY and EKD. The V end was cut by 0 bases, the J end by 0 bases, with 11 bases between. This CDR3 spans 18 amino acids. This sequence was found in a child who was a newborn, infant or young child, either healthy, febrile or measles-vaccinated (not recorded which). Specimen: blood. The chain has TRDV2 and TRDJ3, with D possibly being TRDD3 (5 bases). CDR3 sequence (DNA): TGTGCCTGTGACACCGCTGGGCGTAGCTCCTGGGACACCCGACAGATGTTTTTC. Its protein is CACDTAGRSSWDTRQMFF.